A selection of T cell receptor beta chains follows, all from one sample in a study of Ad26.COV2.S vaccination and SARS-CoV-2 variants. Clones were sequenced by immunoSEQ multiplex PCR, and TCRdb holds only the in-frame ones, with some missing. The sample holds approximately 300,000 clones, about 82% seen once. The specimen was peripheral blood, collected in a trial of Ad26.COV2.S vaccine versus placebo. Source of these receptors: a person aged 18-60 years who received the Ad26.COV2.S COVID-19 vaccine or a placebo. CDR3s include the opening cysteine and the closing phenylalanine or tryptophan. A D gene is named only where the DNA matches it firmly. Some rows have no size entry. The others give once, few or many, or a class for an expanded clone.

size,V,J,D,DNA,CDR3
NA,TRBV7-9,TRBJ1-4,NA,TGTGCCAGCAGCTTAGAACAGGGAAAAAATGAAAAACTGTTTTTT,CASSLEQGKNEKLFF
NA,TRBV12-5,TRBJ2-1,TRBD2,TGTGCTAGTGGTTTGGGTAGCGGGGATTACAATGAGCAGTTCTTC,CASGLGSGDYNEQFF
NA,TRBV7-9,TRBJ1-2,NA,TGTGCCAGCAGCTTAGGTCAGGGCTACACCTTC,CASSLGQGYTF
NA,TRBV7-2,TRBJ2-6,NA,TGTGCCAGCAGCTTTCGACCTGGGGCCAACGTCCTGACTTTC,CASSFRPGANVLTF
NA,TRBV7-9,TRBJ1-2,NA,TGTGCCAGCAGCTTAGCGGCAGGGACGGTTGGCTACACCTTC,CASSLAAGTVGYTF
NA,TRBV12-5,TRBJ1-1,NA,TGTGCTAGTGGTTTGGGGGGGAACACTGAAGCTTTCTTT,CASGLGGNTEAFF
few,TRBV24-1,TRBJ1-2,NA,TGTGCCACCCCCACGCCCGTTGGCTACACCTTC,CATPTPVGYTF
once,TRBV7-2,TRBJ2-7,NA,TGTGCCAGCAGCTTAATAGAGACTCTTCTAAGCTACGAGCAGTACTTC,CASSLIETLLSYEQYF
NA,TRBV5-1,TRBJ2-7,TRBD2,TGCGCCAGCAGCTTAGCCCTGACTAGCGGGGATGTCTACGAGCAGTACTTC,CASSLALTSGDVYEQYF
NA,TRBV20-1,TRBJ2-3,NA,TGCAGTGCTCGACAGACAGATACGCAGTATTTT,CSARQTDTQYF
NA,TRBV3-1/TRBV3-2,TRBJ1-1,NA,TGTGCCAGCAGCCAAGATTACTCTTTCATTGAAGCTTTCTTT,CASSQDYSFIEAFF
NA,TRBV6-5,TRBJ1-2,NA,TGTGCCAGCAGTTACGAACTGAACTATGGCTACACCTTC,CASSYELNYGYTF
NA,TRBV7-6,TRBJ2-7,TRBD2,TGTGCCAGCAGTCCAGCGGGGGGGCCGGGAGACGAGCAGTACTTC,CASSPAGGPGDEQYF
NA,TRBV3-1/TRBV3-2,TRBJ1-1,NA,TGTGCCAGCAGCCTCATGAAGGGGCTCGGGAACACTGAAGCTTTCTTT,CASSLMKGLGNTEAFF
NA,TRBV5-1,TRBJ2-3,NA,TGCGCCAGCAGCTTGCAGGGTGCACGGGAAGATACGCAGTATTTT,CASSLQGAREDTQYF
few,TRBV12-5,TRBJ2-2,NA,TGTGCTAGTGGTCCCCGGGGAGTCGGCACCGGGGAGCTGTTTTTT,CASGPRGVGTGELFF
NA,TRBV6-6,TRBJ1-5,NA,TGTGCCAGCGCCCTTAGATATATTGCGGATCAGCCCCAGCATTTT,CASALRYIADQPQHF
NA,TRBV3-1/TRBV3-2,TRBJ1-2,NA,TGTGCCAGCAGCCAACAGGAGATCTATGGCTACACCTTC,CASSQQEIYGYTF
NA,TRBV5-1,TRBJ2-5,NA,TGCGCCAGCAGCTTGGAAGCCGCAGGGACCCAGTACTTC,CASSLEAAGTQYF
NA,TRBV5-1,TRBJ1-3,NA,TGCGCCAGCAGCCAAGGAGTAGGGGCTGGAAACACCATATATTTT,CASSQGVGAGNTIYF
NA,TRBV4-1,TRBJ2-4,NA,TGCGCCAGCAGCCAAGTGAGGCCGCAAGGCGTAATTCAGTACTTC,CASSQVRPQGVIQYF
NA,TRBV4-3,TRBJ1-2,NA,TGCGCCAGCAGCCAAGAGGATAACCCCCTTGGCTACACCTTC,CASSQEDNPLGYTF
few,TRBV18,TRBJ2-7,NA,TGTGCCAGCTCCCCTGGGACAACCGGGGAGCAGTACTTC,CASSPGTTGEQYF
NA,TRBV7-2,TRBJ1-5,TRBD1,TGTGCCAGCAGCCCCCGGGACAGAGATCAGCCCCAGCATTTT,CASSPRDRDQPQHF
NA,TRBV30,TRBJ2-3,TRBD2,TGTGCCTGGAGCGGGGACTACACGAAATACACAGATACGCAGTATTTT,CAWSGDYTKYTDTQYF
NA,TRBV6-2/TRBV6-3,TRBJ2-3,NA,TGTGCCAGCAGCGAGCGAGCAGATACGCAGTATTTT,CASSERADTQYF
NA,TRBV30,TRBJ1-5,NA,TGTGCCTGGAGTGTACCTGTCCATAGCAATCAGCCCCAGCATTTT,CAWSVPVHSNQPQHF
NA,TRBV6-6,TRBJ1-6,TRBD1,TGTGCCAGCAGTCCAGGGGGAGGTAATTCACCCCTCCACTTT,CASSPGGGNSPLHF
NA,TRBV28,TRBJ1-1,NA,TGTGCCAGCAGTTTTGGAGGAATAAACACTGAAGCTTTCTTT,CASSFGGINTEAFF
NA,TRBV19,TRBJ2-3,TRBD2,TGTGCCAGTAGTGGGCTAGCGGGGAACACAGATACGCAGTATTTT,CASSGLAGNTDTQYF
NA,TRBV2,TRBJ1-4,TRBD1,TGTGCCAGCAGTGAAGCGGCCACAGGGGGCGCCGGTGAAAAACTGTTTTTT,CASSEAATGGAGEKLFF
once,TRBV5-1,TRBJ2-3,TRBD2,TGCGCCAGCAGCCCTGGACTAGCTAGCACAGATACGCAGTATTTT,CASSPGLASTDTQYF
NA,TRBV6-5,TRBJ2-1,NA,TGTGCCAGCAGCGGACACCCCAATGAGCAGTTCTTC,CASSGHPNEQFF
once,TRBV2,TRBJ2-7,TRBD2,TGTGCCAGCAGAACGACTAGCGGGGGGGCTTACGAGCAGTACTTC,CASRTTSGGAYEQYF
NA,TRBV7-2,TRBJ2-7,NA,TGTGCCAGCAGCTTAGCCCCAAGGGGGGGGGTTAGCTCCTACGAGCAGTACTTC,CASSLAPRGGVSSYEQYF
NA,TRBV7-2,TRBJ2-7,NA,TGTGCCAGCAGCCCCGGGCCCTCCTCCTACGAGCAGTACTTC,CASSPGPSSYEQYF
NA,TRBV30,TRBJ2-7,NA,TGTGCCTGGAGTCCGACAGATTGGGGCGAGCAGTACTTC,CAWSPTDWGEQYF
once,TRBV9,TRBJ2-2,NA,TGTGCCAGCAGCTCCTTCTGGGACACCGGGGAGCTGTTTTTT,CASSSFWDTGELFF
NA,TRBV7-9,TRBJ2-6,NA,TGTGCCAGCAGCTTAGCGCCGAGGAGCTCTGGGGCCAACGTCCTGACTTTC,CASSLAPRSSGANVLTF
NA,TRBV6-2/TRBV6-3,TRBJ1-2,NA,TGTGCCAGCAGTTACTCGTCGGGTGACTATGGCTACACCTTC,CASSYSSGDYGYTF
NA,TRBV6-1,TRBJ1-2,TRBD1,TGTGCCAGCAGTGAGAGACAGGGTGACAGCAACTATGGCTACACCTTC,CASSERQGDSNYGYTF
NA,TRBV6-2/TRBV6-3,TRBJ2-5,NA,TGTGCCAGCAGTTATGATATAAAGAGGACAGAAGAGACCCAGTACTTC,CASSYDIKRTEETQYF
NA,TRBV4-3,TRBJ1-3,NA,TGCGCCAGCAGCCAAGTCTCGGGAAACACCATATATTTT,CASSQVSGNTIYF
NA,TRBV4-2,TRBJ1-2,NA,TGTGCCAGCAGCCAAGTGGCCATGACTAACTATGGCTACACCTTC,CASSQVAMTNYGYTF
NA,TRBV24-1,TRBJ2-3,NA,TGTGCCACCAGCCTAGGTGGTAGTACAGATACGCAGTATTTT,CATSLGGSTDTQYF
NA,TRBV3-1/TRBV3-2,TRBJ2-3,TRBD2,TGTGCCAGCAGCCCAGGACTAGCAGATACGCAGTATTTT,CASSPGLADTQYF
NA,TRBV7-8,TRBJ1-4,NA,TGTGCCAGCAGCCCAGGGGCAGATGAAAAACTGTTTTTT,CASSPGADEKLFF
NA,TRBV18,TRBJ1-1,TRBD1,TGTGCCAGCTCTACTAACTGGGACAGGGCCACTGAAGCTTTCTTT,CASSTNWDRATEAFF
NA,TRBV11-2,TRBJ2-7,TRBD2,TGTGCCAGCAGTCCTTCGACGGGGGGGCGTTTTAAGACCTACGAGCAGTACTTC,CASSPSTGGRFKTYEQYF
NA,TRBV10-2,TRBJ1-1,NA,TGCGCCAGCAGTGTCCAGGTGTTGAACACTGAAGCTTTCTTT,CASSVQVLNTEAFF
NA,TRBV3-1/TRBV3-2,TRBJ1-6,NA,TGTGCCAGCAGCCAAGTTGAGGCCGTAAATTCACCCCTCCACTTT,CASSQVEAVNSPLHF
NA,TRBV18,TRBJ1-1,NA,TGTGCCAGCTCACCAGAACGGAACACTGAAGCTTTCTTT,CASSPERNTEAFF
NA,TRBV29-1,TRBJ1-1,NA,TGCAGCGTTGGGGCAGGGAGGGGAGACACTGAAGCTTTCTTT,CSVGAGRGDTEAFF
NA,TRBV6-4,TRBJ2-3,TRBD2,TGTGCCAGCAGTGAATCGACTAGCGGGGGGGGCACAGATACGCAGTATTTT,CASSESTSGGGTDTQYF
NA,TRBV2,TRBJ2-2,NA,TGTGCCAGCAGTGTTTTGGAGGGGGCGAACACCGGGGAGCTGTTTTTT,CASSVLEGANTGELFF
NA,TRBV7-2,TRBJ1-5,NA,TGTGCCAGCAGCCCGGACAGAGATCAGCCCCAGCATTTT,CASSPDRDQPQHF